Sample share makes the clone carrying this TCR beta chain medium-sized. V lost 5 bases and J lost 0, with 16 bases in between. This CDR3 contains 17 residues. Germline assignment: CDR1 SEHNR and CDR2 FQNEAQ (reference sequence). This sample's time point: pre-sensitization, week 0. Treatment indicated: therapeutic diphenylcyclopropenone sensitization with weekly scalp DPC. Unfractionated whole blood yielded total RNA. Individual cDNA molecules had unique molecular identifiers attached to them by the library. TCRdb called the RACE reads again in MiXCR, with one record for every CDR3 protein. The sample yields about 350,000 distinct CDR3 sequences, about 5.4% seen once. These data belong to a study of human T cells and chemical hapten exposure.

The rearrangement uses TRBV7-9 and TRBJ1-4, with no clear D. Sequencing used whole blood, obtained in connection with sensitization to the hapten diphenylcyclopropenone (DPC). This sequence was found in a woman under 30 with alopecia areata. Some clones in this sample may be carry-over from other donors' samples. CDR3 sequence (DNA): TGTGCCAGCAGCCCCCTCGAAGCGGCTGCAACTAATGAAAAACTGTTTTTT. It encodes CASSPLEAAATNEKLFF.